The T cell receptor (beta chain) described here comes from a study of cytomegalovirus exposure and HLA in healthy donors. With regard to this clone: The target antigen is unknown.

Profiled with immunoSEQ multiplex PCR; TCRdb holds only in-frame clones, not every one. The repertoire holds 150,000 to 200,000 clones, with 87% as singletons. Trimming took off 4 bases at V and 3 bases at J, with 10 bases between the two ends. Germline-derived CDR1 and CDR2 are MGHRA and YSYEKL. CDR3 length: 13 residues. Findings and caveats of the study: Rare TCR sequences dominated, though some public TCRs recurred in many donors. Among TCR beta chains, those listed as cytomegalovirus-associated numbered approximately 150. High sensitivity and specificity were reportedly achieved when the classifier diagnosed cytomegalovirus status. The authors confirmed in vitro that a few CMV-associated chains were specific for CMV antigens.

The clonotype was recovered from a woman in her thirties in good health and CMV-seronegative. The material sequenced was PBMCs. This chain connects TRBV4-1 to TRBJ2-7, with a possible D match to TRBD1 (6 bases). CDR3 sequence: CASSPRGGYEQYF. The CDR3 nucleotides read TGCGCCAGCAGCCCCCGAGGGGGCTACGAGCAGTACTTC.